These 23 T cell receptor beta chains originate from one sample sequenced in a study of OX40 agonist ivuxolimab in advanced cancers. Only in-frame clones appear in the TCRdb table, and some are missing; sequencing was by immunoSEQ multiplex PCR. The sample shows fewer than 80,000 clones, roughly nine tenths of them seen only once. The sequences come from CD4+ or CD8+ T cells sorted from blood, collected in a trial of the OX40 agonist ivuxolimab. Every receptor here comes from an adult with an advanced solid tumor such as melanoma, head and neck, liver or kidney cancer.

The gene calls are TRBV11-2 and TRBJ2-3, with D tentatively TRBD2 (6 bases). CDR1 is SGHAT and CDR2 is FQNNGV in the germline V gene. With 0 bases removed from V and 6 bases from J, the gap between germline ends came to 19 bases. The CDR3 consists of 17 residues. Here the CDR3 DNA reads TGTGCCAGCAGCTTAGAAGTAGGGCGGGGCCGGAGGGATACGCAGTATTTT. Its translation: CASSLEVGRGRRDTQYF.

The chain uses TRBV4-2 and TRBJ1-5; D ambiguous. CDR1 LGHNA and CDR2 YNFKEQ come from the germline V gene. This CDR3 spans 15 amino acids. V was pared by 1 base and J by 2 bases, with 9 bases between. This CDR3 reads CASSQARHGNQPQHF. CDR3 in DNA: TGTGCCAGCAGCCAAGCTAGACATGGCAATCAGCCCCAGCATTTT.

The V and J genes are TRBV30 and TRBJ2-7, with a weak D call TRBD1 (6 bases). V was pared by 1 base and J by 0 bases, with 13 bases between. CDR3 length: 15 amino acids. Germline V gives CDR1 GTSNPN, CDR2 SVGIG (reference sequence). For the CDR3, the DNA is TGTGCCTGGAGTGAGGTGGACAGTAGCTCCTACGAGCAGTACTTC. Residues: CAWSEVDSSSYEQYF.

The J gene is TRBJ2-3, the V gene TRBV9; TRBD1 aligns across 9 bases. J lost 3 bases, V lost 4 bases, and 9 bases had no gene match. The germline gives CDR1 SGDLS, CDR2 YYNGEE. This CDR3 has 16 amino acids. The CDR3 here is CASSPRQGEATDTQYF. The CDR3 DNA reads TGTGCCAGCAGCCCGCGACAGGGGGAGGCGACAGATACGCAGTATTTT.

This clone has just a few counts. The chain uses TRBV19 and TRBJ2-2, with D possibly matching TRBD2 (6 bases). V was pared by 5 bases and J by 6 bases, with 10 bases between. The CDR3 loop spans 13 amino acids. The germline gives CDR1 LNHDA, CDR2 SQIVND (reference sequence). The CDR3 DNA follows: TGTGCCAGTAGTTATCCGGGGGCCGGGGAGCTGTTTTTT. This translates into CASSYPGAGELFF.

The genes are TRBV6-6 and TRBJ1-5; a weak D match, TRBD1 (6 bases). The V and J ends lost 10 bases and 5 bases respectively, with 18 bases between them. Germline lookup yields CDR1 MNHNY and CDR2 SVGAGI (reference sequence). CDR3 length: 14 residues. CDR3 in DNA: TGTGCCACTTCGGACAGCTTGAGAGATCAGCCCCAGCATTTT. Protein product: CATSDSLRDQPQHF.

The CDR3 protein is CASNPGGEETQYF. Here the CDR3 DNA reads TGTGCCAGCAACCCGGGGGGAGAAGAGACCCAGTACTTC. This sequence joins TRBV9 and TRBJ2-5, with 7 bases that match TRBD2. This CDR3 comprises 13 residues. Germline V gene lookup returns CDR1 SGDLS and CDR2 YYNGEE. The V gene end was trimmed by 6 bases and the J gene end by 3 bases; junction bases not matched to a gene: 5.

V and J are TRBV7-9 and TRBJ1-5; no clear D. The germline V and J ends were trimmed by 5 bases and 2 bases, with 7 bases remaining between them. This CDR3 is 13 amino acids long. CDR1 and CDR2 (germline): SEHNR, FQNEAQ (reference sequence). In nucleotides, the CDR3 is TGTGCCAGCAGCCACCAGGGCAATCAGCCCCAGCATTTT. It translates to CASSHQGNQPQHF.

Regarding this clone: At one end, the junction sequence differs from germline, possibly due to a read error. CDR3 sequence reads: CASRPGAGTAFQYF. In DNA form, the CDR3 reads TGTGCCAGCAGACCTGGGGCAGGGACGGCTTTTCAATACTTC. The chain links TRBV6-5 to TRBJ2-4; D may correspond to TRBD1 or TRBD2 (5 bases each). Germline CDR1 MNHEY, CDR2 SVGAGI. This CDR3 region has 14 residues.

The chain joins TRBV6-1 to TRBJ2-7; D could derive from TRBD1 or TRBD2 (6 bases each). This CDR3 has 15 residues. The germline CDR1 and CDR2 sequences are MNHNS and SASEGT. V lost 4 bases to trimming and J lost 4 bases, with 17 bases between them. The CDR3 nucleotides are TGTGCCAGCAGTGCCGATGAGGGGGGCAGGTACGAGCAGTACTTC. Its protein is CASSADEGGRYEQYF.

The chain links TRBV4-1 to TRBJ2-5; 11 positions match TRBD1. The CDR3 sequence is 15 residues long. Per germline, CDR1 MGHRA and CDR2 YSYEKL. After removal of 3 bases from V and 3 bases from J, the junction contained 3 bases not matched to a gene. CDR3 region: CASSHPGQGEETQYF. The DNA of the CDR3 is TGCGCCAGCAGCCACCCGGGACAGGGGGAAGAGACCCAGTACTTC.

J is TRBJ2-3 and V is TRBV7-9; D gene unclear. The germline gives CDR1 SEHNR, CDR2 FQNEAQ (reference sequence). Trimming took 2 bases from V and 6 from J, leaving 9 bases between them. This CDR3 is built from 13 residues. The CDR3 is CASSLLNFDTQYF. The DNA of the CDR3 is TGTGCCAGCAGCTTACTGAATTTTGATACGCAGTATTTT.

This chain uses TRBV7-8 with TRBJ2-1, with TRBD1 matching 9 bases. This CDR3 has 15 residues. The ends lost 5 bases at V and 3 bases at J; junction bases unmatched: 5. CDR1 SGHVS and CDR2 FQNEAQ come from the germline V gene. The CDR3 DNA is TGTGCCAGCAGCCAGACAGGGGGTATCTACAATGAGCAGTTCTTC. It yields the protein CASSQTGGIYNEQFF.

The rearrangement links TRBV13 to TRBJ2-6; TRBD1 aligns across 7 bases. Germline-derived CDR1 and CDR2 are PRHDT and FYEKMQ (reference sequence). The CDR3 consists of 18 residues. V was pared by 6 bases and J by 0 bases, with 11 bases of the junction left unmatched. CDR3 sequence (DNA): TGTGCCAGCAGTCCGTCGGGGACAGAGAGCTCTGGGGCCAACGTCCTGACTTTC. It encodes CASSPSGTESSGANVLTF. Full variable domain (missing parts from reference TRBV13 and TRBJ2-6): AAGVIQSPRHLIKEKRETATLKCYPIPRHDTVYWYQQGPGQDPQFLISFYEKMQSDKGSIPDRFSAQQFSDYHSELNMSSLELGDSALYFCASSPSGTESSGANVLTFGAGSRLTVL.

The rearrangement uses TRBV30 and TRBJ1-1; D unresolved. This CDR3 is built from 13 residues. CDR1 is GTSNPN and CDR2 is SVGIG in the germline V gene (reference sequence). Trimming pared 2 bases from V and 0 bases from J, leaving 7 bases between. The chain's CDR3 is CAWSPRMNTEAFF. CDR3 sequence (DNA): TGTGCCTGGAGTCCTCGGATGAACACTGAAGCTTTCTTT.

This chain uses TRBV28 with TRBJ2-1, with 8 bases fitting TRBD1. V lost 5 bases to trimming and J lost 0 bases; unmatched junction nucleotides: 3. Germline V gene lookup returns CDR1 MDHEN and CDR2 SYDVKM. There are 15 residues in the CDR3. CDR3 in amino acids: CASSRTGSSYNEQFF. CDR3 nucleotide sequence: TGTGCCAGCAGTAGGACAGGGAGCTCCTACAATGAGCAGTTCTTC.

This clone came up once. The chain uses TRBV15 and TRBJ1-1; TRBD1 agrees at 7 bases. V was clipped by 3 bases and J by 1 base; unmatched bases: 5. From germline, CDR1 is LNHNV and CDR2 YYDKDF (reference sequence). The CDR3 is 15 amino acids. CDR3 protein: CATSSPGGENTEAFF. The DNA of the CDR3 is TGTGCCACCAGCAGTCCAGGGGGTGAGAACACTGAAGCTTTCTTT.

The chain has TRBV7-8 and TRBJ2-6; D perhaps matches TRBD1 (6 bases). Trimming took off 4 bases at V and 4 bases at J, with 14 bases between the two ends. The CDR3 runs to 16 residues. Per the germline V gene, CDR1 is SGHVS and CDR2 is FQNEAQ. Here the CDR3 reads CASSWINRAGANVLTF. The DNA of the CDR3 is TGTGCCAGCAGCTGGATAAACAGGGCCGGGGCCAACGTCCTGACTTTC. The full variable domain, rest sourced from reference TRBV7-8 and TRBJ2-6, is GAGVSQSPRYKVAKRGQDVALRCDPISGHVSLFWYQQALGQGPEFLTYFQNEAQLDKSGLPSDRFFAERPEGSVSTLKIQRTQQEDSAVYLCASSWINRAGANVLTFGAGSRLTVL.

In this sample, this clone is medium-sized. V is TRBV4-3 and J is TRBJ2-1; TRBD2 agrees at 9 bases. This CDR3 contains 15 residues. Germline V gives CDR1 LGHNA, CDR2 YSLEER. V was pared by 4 bases and J by 2 bases, with 3 bases of the junction left unmatched. CDR3 DNA: TGCGCCAGCAGCCTACAGCGGGAGGCCTACAATGAGCAGTTCTTC. As protein: CASSLQREAYNEQFF.

This clone showed up just a few times. V usage is TRBV7-9 and J usage is TRBJ1-3; no clear D gene. The CDR3 length is 13 residues. V was trimmed by 4 bases and J by 3 bases, leaving 7 bases between them. Germline lookup yields CDR1 SEHNR and CDR2 FQNEAQ (reference sequence). The CDR3 DNA follows: TGTGCCAGCAGCTCCCTGGATGGAAACACCATATATTTT. It codes for CASSSLDGNTIYF.

V and J are TRBV19 and TRBJ2-7; 13 bases are a match to TRBD2. The germline V gene has CDR1 LNHDA and CDR2 SQIVND (reference sequence). Trimming cost V 5 bases and J 3 bases; bases outside gene matches: 7. There are 16 residues in the CDR3. The CDR3 DNA reads as TGTGCCAGTAGTGTCACCGGGACTAGCGGGATCTACGAGCAGTACTTC. It encodes CASSVTGTSGIYEQYF.

The gene calls are TRBV10-3 and TRBJ2-2, with D uncertain. This CDR3 region has 12 residues. The germline gives CDR1 ENHRY, CDR2 SYGVKD. Trimming removed 8 bases from V and 2 bases from J, with 6 bases in between. CDR3 sequence (DNA): TGTGCCATCGCCCTAAACACCGGGGAGCTGTTTTTT. This gives the protein CAIALNTGELFF.

CDR3 sequence: CASRPRVGVSPEAFF. CDR3 in DNA: TGTGCCAGCAGGCCCCGGGTCGGGGTAAGCCCTGAAGCTTTCTTT. The chain combines TRBV6-5 with TRBJ1-1; unclear D gene. The CDR3 has 15 residues. CDR1 and CDR2 from the germline V gene are MNHEY and SVGAGI. V shed 6 bases and J shed 6 bases, with 20 bases lying between them.